These 7 T cell receptor beta chains were all obtained from the same sample, sequenced in a study of identical twins. Using its own MiXCR run on the 5' RACE reads, TCRdb lists one record per CDR3 protein. Here the sample spans some 790,000 distinct CDR3 sequences, roughly 18% being singletons. These data also featured in a second study, about T cells expressing NK-cell markers.

The sample was PBMCs. All receptors derive from a young woman in good health.

This clonotype was seen a few times. The chain recombines TRBV24-1 with TRBJ2-1, with 7 bases identical to TRBD2. The V gene end was trimmed by 9 bases and the J gene end by 5 bases; junction bases not matched to a gene: 9. This CDR3 is 14 amino acids long. Germline values: CDR1 KGHDR, CDR2 SFDVKD. This CDR3 is CATGLRDYHNEQFF. The CDR3 nucleotides are TGTGCCACCGGACTCCGGGACTATCACAATGAGCAGTTCTTC.

This clonotype was counted a few times. This chain uses TRBV3-1 with TRBJ2-1; D unclear. The CDR3 spans 13 residues. V lost 5 bases, J lost 3 bases, and 8 bases lay in between. Germline V gene data show CDR1 as LGHDT and CDR2 as YNNKEL (reference sequence). The CDR3 DNA reads as TGTGCCAGCAGCTCCTCATTCTACAATGAGCAGTTCTTC. Residues: CASSSSFYNEQFF.

As regards this clonotype: One end of the junction fails to match germline, which may point to a read error. The gene calls are TRBV5-1 and TRBJ2-1; 9 positions match TRBD1. Germline V gene data show CDR1 as SGHRS and CDR2 as YFSETQ. This CDR3 is 19 amino acids long. CDR3 in amino acids: CTSSLAWPKTGGLGNEQFF. In DNA, the CDR3 is TGCACCAGCAGCTTGGCCTGGCCAAAAACAGGGGGCTTGGGCAATGAGCAGTTCTTC.

The CDR3 DNA reads TGTGCCAGCAGCGTAGAAGTTTACGACTACGAGCAGTACTTC. It is translated as CASSVEVYDYEQYF. This sequence joins TRBV9 and TRBJ2-7; D is undetermined. V was trimmed by 0 bases and J by 3 bases, leaving 10 bases between them. The CDR3 is 14 residues long. Per the germline V gene, CDR1 is SGDLS and CDR2 is YYNGEE.

Here the CDR3 reads CASSYGRVDYGYTF. CDR3 DNA sequence: TGTGCCAGCAGTTACGGCAGGGTGGACTATGGCTACACCTTC. The V and J genes are TRBV6-2 or TRBV6-3 and TRBJ1-2; tentative D call: TRBD1 (5 bases). Deletions cut 2 bases from V and 3 bases from J, with 10 bases between. The germline V gene encodes CDR1 MNHEY and CDR2 SVGEGT. This CDR3 is built from 14 residues.

The chain links TRBV29-1 to TRBJ1-2; D might be TRBD1 (5 bases). The CDR3 contains 12 residues. Trimming removed 7 bases from V and 5 bases from J, with 14 bases in between. CDR1 is SQVTM and CDR2 is ANQGSEA in the germline V gene. The CDR3 nucleotides are TGCAGCGATGTAGGGACGCAGTATGGCTACACCTTC. Translating it yields CSDVGTQYGYTF.

This clonotype appeared many times. Its ends do not fully match the called genes, so a read error is possible. The chain links TRBV5-1 to TRBJ2-6; D is possibly TRBD1 (5 bases). CDR3 size: 15 residues. CDR1 is SGHRS and CDR2 is YFSETQ in the germline V gene. The CDR3 spells CASSLGASGANVLTF. The CDR3 DNA sequence: TGTGCCAGCAGCTTAGGGGCCTCTGGGGCCAACGTCCTGACTTTC.